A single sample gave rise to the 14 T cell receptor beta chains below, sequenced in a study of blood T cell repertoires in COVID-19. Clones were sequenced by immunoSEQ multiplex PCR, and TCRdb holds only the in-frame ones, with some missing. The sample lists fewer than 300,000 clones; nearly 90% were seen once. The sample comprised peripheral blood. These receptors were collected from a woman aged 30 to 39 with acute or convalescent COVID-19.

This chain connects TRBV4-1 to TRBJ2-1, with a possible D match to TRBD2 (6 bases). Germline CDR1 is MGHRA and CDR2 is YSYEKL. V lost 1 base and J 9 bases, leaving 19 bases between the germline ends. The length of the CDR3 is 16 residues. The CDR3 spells CASSQASGVWRGEQFF. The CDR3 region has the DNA TGCGCCAGCAGCCAAGCGTCGGGGGTGTGGCGCGGTGAGCAGTTCTTC.

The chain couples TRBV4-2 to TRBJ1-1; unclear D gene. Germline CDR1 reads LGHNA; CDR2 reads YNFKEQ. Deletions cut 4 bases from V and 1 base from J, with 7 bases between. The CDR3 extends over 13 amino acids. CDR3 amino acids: CASSPTENTEAFF. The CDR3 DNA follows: TGTGCCAGCAGCCCGACTGAGAACACTGAAGCTTTCTTT.

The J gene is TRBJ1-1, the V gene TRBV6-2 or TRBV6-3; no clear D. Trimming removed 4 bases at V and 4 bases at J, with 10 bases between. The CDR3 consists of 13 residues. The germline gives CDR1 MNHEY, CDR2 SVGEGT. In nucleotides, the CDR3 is TGTGCCAGCAGTTCATGGCCGGGCACTGAAGCTTTCTTT. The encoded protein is CASSSWPGTEAFF.

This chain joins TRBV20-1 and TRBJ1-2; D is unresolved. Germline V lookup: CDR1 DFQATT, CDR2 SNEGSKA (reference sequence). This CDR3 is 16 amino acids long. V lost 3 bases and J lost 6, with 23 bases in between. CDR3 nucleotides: TGCAGTGCTAGTTTACGTGGGTTTCGAACTGGAGATGGCTACACCTTC. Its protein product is CSASLRGFRTGDGYTF.

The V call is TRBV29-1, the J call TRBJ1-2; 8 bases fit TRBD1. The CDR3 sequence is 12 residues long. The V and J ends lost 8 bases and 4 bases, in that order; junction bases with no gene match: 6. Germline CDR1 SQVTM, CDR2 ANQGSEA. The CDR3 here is CSTRQGIYGYTF. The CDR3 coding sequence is TGCAGCACCCGACAGGGGATCTATGGCTACACCTTC. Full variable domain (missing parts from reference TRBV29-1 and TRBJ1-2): SAVISQKPSRDICQRGTSLTIQCQVDSQVTMMFWYRQQPGQSLTLIATANQGSEATYESGFVIDKFPISRPNLTFSTLTVSNMSPEDSSIYLCSTRQGIYGYTFGSGTRLTVV.

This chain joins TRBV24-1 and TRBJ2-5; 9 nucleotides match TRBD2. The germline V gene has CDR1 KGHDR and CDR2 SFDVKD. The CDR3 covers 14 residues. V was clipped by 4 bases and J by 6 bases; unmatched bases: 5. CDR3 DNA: TGTGCCACCAGTGAAGGTAGCGGGAGTAAGACCCAGTACTTC. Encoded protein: CATSEGSGSKTQYF.

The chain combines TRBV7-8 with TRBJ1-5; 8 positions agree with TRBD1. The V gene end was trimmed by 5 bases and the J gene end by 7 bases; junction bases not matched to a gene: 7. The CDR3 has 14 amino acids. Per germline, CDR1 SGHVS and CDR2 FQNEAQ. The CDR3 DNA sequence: TGTGCCAGCAGCCTCCCAGGGGGCAGCCAGCCCCAGCATTTT. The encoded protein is CASSLPGGSQPQHF. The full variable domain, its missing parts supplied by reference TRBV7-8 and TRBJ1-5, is GAGVSQSPRYKVAKRGQDVALRCDPISGHVSLFWYQQALGQGPEFLTYFQNEAQLDKSGLPSDRFFAERPEGSVSTLKIQRTQQEDSAVYLCASSLPGGSQPQHFGDGTRLSIL.

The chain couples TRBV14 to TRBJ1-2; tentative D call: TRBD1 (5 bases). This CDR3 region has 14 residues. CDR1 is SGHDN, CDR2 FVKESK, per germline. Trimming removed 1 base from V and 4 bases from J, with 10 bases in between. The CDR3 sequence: CASSQADRLYGYTF. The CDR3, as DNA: TGTGCCAGCAGCCAAGCCGACAGACTCTATGGCTACACCTTC.

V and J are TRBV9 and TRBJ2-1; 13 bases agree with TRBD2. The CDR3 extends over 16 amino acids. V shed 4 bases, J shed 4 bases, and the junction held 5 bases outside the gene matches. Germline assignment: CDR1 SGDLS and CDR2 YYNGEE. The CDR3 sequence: CASSPRLAGGYNEQFF. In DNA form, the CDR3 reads TGTGCCAGCAGCCCCCGACTAGCGGGAGGTTACAATGAGCAGTTCTTC.

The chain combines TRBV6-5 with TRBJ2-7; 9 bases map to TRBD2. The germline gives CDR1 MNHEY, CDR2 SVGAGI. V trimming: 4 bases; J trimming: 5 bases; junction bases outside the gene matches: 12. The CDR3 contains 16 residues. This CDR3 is CASSWVGASGTDEQYF. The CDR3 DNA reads TGTGCCAGCAGTTGGGTAGGGGCTAGCGGGACGGACGAGCAGTACTTC.

CDR3 sequence: CASSYRTGHGGLNTEAFF. As DNA, the CDR3 is TGTGCCAGCAGTTATCGAACGGGGCATGGGGGGTTGAACACTGAAGCTTTCTTT. The chain has TRBV6-2 or TRBV6-3 and TRBJ1-1; a possible D gene is TRBD1 (5 bases). This CDR3 is built from 18 residues. CDR1 is MNHEY and CDR2 is SVGEGT in the germline V gene. The V end lost 3 bases, the J end lost 0 bases, and 20 bases lay between the germline ends.

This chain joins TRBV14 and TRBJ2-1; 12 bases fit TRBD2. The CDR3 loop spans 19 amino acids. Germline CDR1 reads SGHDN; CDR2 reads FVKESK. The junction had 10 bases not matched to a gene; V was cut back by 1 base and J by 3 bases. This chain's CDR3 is CASSQAMATSGRYYNEQFF. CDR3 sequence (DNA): TGTGCCAGCAGCCAAGCTATGGCGACTAGCGGGAGATACTACAATGAGCAGTTCTTC.

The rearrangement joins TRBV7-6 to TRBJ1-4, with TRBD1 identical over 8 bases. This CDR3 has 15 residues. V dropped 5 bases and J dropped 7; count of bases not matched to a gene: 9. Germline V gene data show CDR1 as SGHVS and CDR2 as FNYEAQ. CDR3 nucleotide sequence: TGTGCCAGCAGCAGAGGACAGGGCGGTCCTGAAAAACTGTTTTTT. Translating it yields CASSRGQGGPEKLFF.

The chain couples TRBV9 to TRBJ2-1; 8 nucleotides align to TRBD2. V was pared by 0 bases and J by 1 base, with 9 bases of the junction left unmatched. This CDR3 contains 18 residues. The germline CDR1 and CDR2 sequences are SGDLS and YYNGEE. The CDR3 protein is CASSVDVHGTSSYNEQFF. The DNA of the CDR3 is TGTGCCAGCAGCGTAGACGTCCACGGGACTAGTTCCTACAATGAGCAGTTCTTC. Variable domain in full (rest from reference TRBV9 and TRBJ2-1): DSGVTQTPKHLITATGQRVTLRCSPRSGDLSVYWYQQSLDQGLQFLIQYYNGEERAKGNILERFSAQQFPDLHSELNLSSLELGDSALYFCASSVDVHGTSSYNEQFFGPGTRLTVL.